This TCR beta chain was sequenced in a study of metastatic and nonmetastatic thyroid tumors. Across the study: Malignant thyroid and benign thyroid patients provided blood and tumor or nodule tissue whose repertoires were compared.

This clone was found many times. As handled by the study authors: The study took CDR3 differences across clinicopathological groups and made a distant-metastasis classifier for papillary thyroid cancer from them. TCRdb recomputed clones from the PCR reads via MiXCR. For this entry, the V and J calls and clone size follow TCRdb and not the study's own pipeline. The sample has about 12,000 clones, around 21% seen once. V lost 9 bases and J 8 bases, leaving 13 bases between the germline ends. This CDR3 has 11 residues. The germline V gene encodes CDR1 SNHLY and CDR2 FYNNEI. Patients underwent thyroid surgery, and none had received any treatment before it.

This receptor was taken from a female donor with papillary thyroid cancer or a benign thyroid nodule (not recorded which). Some clones in this sample may be carry-over from other donors' samples. The rearrangement links TRBV2 to TRBJ1-1; no firm D call. The sequencing input was adjacent normal tissue. For the CDR3, the DNA is TGTGCCAGTAATAACCCTCGGGAAGCTTTCTTT. Amino acids: CASNNPREAFF.